This T cell receptor beta chain was recovered during a study of T-cell reconstitution after alpha-beta-depleted transplantation in children. Notes on the study in general: It was newly produced T cells that mostly accounted for T-cell counts and diversity one year after transplant. It was reported that alpha-beta T cells came from several hundred expanded graft clones (about two months after transplant).

V lost 0 bases and J lost 8, with 16 bases in between. Germline loops: CDR1 SGHRS, CDR2 YFSETQ. CDR3 length equals 15 residues. In this sample, this clonotype turned up many times. What it binds is unknown. Unique molecular identifiers were used to barcode this TCRbeta library. One entry per CDR3 protein results from TCRdb running MiXCR on the PCR reads. The table lists around 300,000 distinct CDR3 sequences, approximately 10% of them singletons. The chain carries TRBV5-1 and TRBJ2-3; D gene ambiguous. The material sequenced was peripheral blood, taken 180 days after TCRalphabeta/CD19-depleted stem cell transplant. This TCR came from a male patient aged 2-15 years who had a stem cell transplant for chronic granulomatous disease, so the T cells may come from the graft donor. The CDR3 bases are TGCGCCAGCAGCTTGGCCCCAGCCCGTTTTGGTACGCAGTATTTT. This gives the protein CASSLAPARFGTQYF. Using reference TRBV5-1 and TRBJ2-3 for the parts outside the CDR3, the full variable domain is KAGVTQTPRYLIKTRGQQVTLSCSPISGHRSVSWYQQTPGQGLQFLFEYFSETQRNKGNFPGRFSGRQFSNSRSEMNVSTLELGDSALYLCASSLAPARFGTQYFGPGTRLTVL.